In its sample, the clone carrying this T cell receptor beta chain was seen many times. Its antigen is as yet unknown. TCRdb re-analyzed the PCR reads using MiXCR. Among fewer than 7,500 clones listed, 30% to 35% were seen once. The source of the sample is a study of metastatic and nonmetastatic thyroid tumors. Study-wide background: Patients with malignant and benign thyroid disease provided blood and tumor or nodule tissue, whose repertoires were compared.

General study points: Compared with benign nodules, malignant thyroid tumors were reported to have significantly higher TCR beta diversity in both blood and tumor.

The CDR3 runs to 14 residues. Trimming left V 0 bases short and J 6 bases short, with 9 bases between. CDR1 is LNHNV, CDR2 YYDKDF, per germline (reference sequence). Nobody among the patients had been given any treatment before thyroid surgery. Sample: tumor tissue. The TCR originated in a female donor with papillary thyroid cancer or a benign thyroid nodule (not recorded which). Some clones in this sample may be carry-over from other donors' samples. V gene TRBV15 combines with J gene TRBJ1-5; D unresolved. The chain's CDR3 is CATSRDRGAQPQHF. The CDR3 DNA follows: TGTGCCACCAGCAGAGATCGGGGTGCTCAGCCCCAGCATTTT.